Many counts were recorded for the clone carrying this T cell receptor beta chain. Its specificity is unknown. This sample stems from a study of post-analysis software for immune sequencing data. In the study overall: Some patients lacked subtype; others had relapsing-remitting, secondary progressive or progressive-relapsing disease.

Germline values: CDR1 ENHRY, CDR2 SYGVKD. The V end was cut by 2 bases, the J end by 3 bases, with 9 bases between. There are 14 residues in the CDR3. General observations from the study: Among roughly 5 TRBV segments more frequent in patients than controls were TRBV5-6, TRBV5-1 and TRBV20-1.

Libraries were made from TCR beta cDNA, and they carried unique molecular identifiers. T cells numbering about 0.85 to 11 million gave rise to some 500,000 cDNA molecules. TCRdb ran MiXCR on the PCR reads and lists one entry per CDR3 protein. The sample contains around 180,000 distinct CDR3 sequences, approximately 30% of which appear only once. The sequenced material came from blood. This sequence joins TRBV10-3 and TRBJ2-3; D is unclear. The receptor was isolated from a girl between 5 and 17 years old with multiple sclerosis. Here the CDR3 DNA reads TGTGCCATCAGTGAGATGGGGTCAACAGATACGCAGTATTTT. It translates to CAISEMGSTDTQYF.